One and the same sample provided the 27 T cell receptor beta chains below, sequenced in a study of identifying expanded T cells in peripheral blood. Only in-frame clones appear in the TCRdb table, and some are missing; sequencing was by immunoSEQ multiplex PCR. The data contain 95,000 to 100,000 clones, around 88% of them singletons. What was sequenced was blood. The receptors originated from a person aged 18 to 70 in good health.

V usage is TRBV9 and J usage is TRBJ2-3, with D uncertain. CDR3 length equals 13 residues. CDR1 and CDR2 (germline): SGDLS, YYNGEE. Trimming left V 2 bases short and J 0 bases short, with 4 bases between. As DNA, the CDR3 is TGTGCCAGCAGCGTCTCCAGCACAGATACGCAGTATTTT. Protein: CASSVSSTDTQYF.

For the CDR3, the DNA is TGTGCCAGCAGCTTAGGTTCAGGGGGATCGAATGGCTACACCTTC. It is translated as CASSLGSGGSNGYTF. V gene TRBV7-9 combines with J gene TRBJ1-2; 7 positions agree with TRBD1. Germline V gene data show CDR1 as SEHNR and CDR2 as FQNEAQ (reference sequence). Trimming at V came to 1 base and at J to 6 bases, leaving 8 bases not matched to a gene. The CDR3 runs 15 residues.

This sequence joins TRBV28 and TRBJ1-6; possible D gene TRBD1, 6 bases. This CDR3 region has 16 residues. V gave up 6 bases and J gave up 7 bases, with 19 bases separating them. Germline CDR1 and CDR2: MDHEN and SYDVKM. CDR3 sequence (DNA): TGTGCCAGCAGCGGAACAGGGCTGGGCGGCAATTCACCCCTCCACTTT. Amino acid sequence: CASSGTGLGGNSPLHF. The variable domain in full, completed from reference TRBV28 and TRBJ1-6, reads DVKVTQSSRYLVKRTGEKVFLECVQDMDHENMFWYRQDPGLGLRLIYFSYDVKMKEKGDIPEGYSVSREKKERFSLILESASTNQTSMYLCASSGTGLGGNSPLHFGNGTRLTVT.

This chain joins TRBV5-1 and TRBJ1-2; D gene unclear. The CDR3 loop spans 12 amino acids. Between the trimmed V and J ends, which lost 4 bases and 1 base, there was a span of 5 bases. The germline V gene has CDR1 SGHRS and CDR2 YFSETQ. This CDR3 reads CASSALNYGYTF. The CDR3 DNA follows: TGCGCCAGCAGCGCTCTTAACTATGGCTACACCTTC.

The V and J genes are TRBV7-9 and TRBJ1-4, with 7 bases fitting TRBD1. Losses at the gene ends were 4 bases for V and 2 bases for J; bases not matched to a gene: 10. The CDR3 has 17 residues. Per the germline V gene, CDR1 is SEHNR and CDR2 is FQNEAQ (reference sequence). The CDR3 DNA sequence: TGTGCCAGCAGCTCGGGGACAGAAGGACCCACTAATGAAAAACTGTTTTTT. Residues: CASSSGTEGPTNEKLFF. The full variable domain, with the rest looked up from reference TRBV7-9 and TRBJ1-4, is DTGVSQNPRHKITKRGQNVTFRCDPISEHNRLYWYRQTLGQGPEFLTYFQNEAQLEKSRLLSDRFSAERPKGSFSTLEIQRTEQGDSAMYLCASSSGTEGPTNEKLFFGSGTQLSVL.

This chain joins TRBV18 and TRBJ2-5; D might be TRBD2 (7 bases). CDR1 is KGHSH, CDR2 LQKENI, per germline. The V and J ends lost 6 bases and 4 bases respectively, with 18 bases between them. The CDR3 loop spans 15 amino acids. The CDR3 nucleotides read TGTGCCAGCTCGCCGAGGGCGGGGGCCGGAGAGACCCAGTACTTC. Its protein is CASSPRAGAGETQYF.

The CDR3 reads CASSPLADTQYF. CDR3 sequence (DNA): TGTGCCAGCAGCCCCTTGGCAGATACGCAGTATTTT. V gene TRBV28 combines with J gene TRBJ2-3; D is undetermined. The CDR3 has 12 amino acids. Germline-derived CDR1 and CDR2 are MDHEN and SYDVKM. Trimming cost V 6 bases and J 4 bases, with 8 bases left between them.

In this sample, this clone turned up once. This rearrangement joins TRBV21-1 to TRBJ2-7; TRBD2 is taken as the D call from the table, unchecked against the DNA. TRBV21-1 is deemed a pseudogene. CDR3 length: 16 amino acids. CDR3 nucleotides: TGTGCCAGCAGCCCCCGGACTAGCTCGCTACAGTACGAGCAGTACTTC. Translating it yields CASSPRTSSLQYEQYF.

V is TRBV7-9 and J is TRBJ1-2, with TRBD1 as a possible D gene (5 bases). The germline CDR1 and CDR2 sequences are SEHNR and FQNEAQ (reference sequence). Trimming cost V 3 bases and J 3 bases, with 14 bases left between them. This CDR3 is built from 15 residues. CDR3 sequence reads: CASSLLGVMDYGYTF. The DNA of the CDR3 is TGTGCCAGCAGCTTGTTAGGGGTGATGGACTATGGCTACACCTTC.

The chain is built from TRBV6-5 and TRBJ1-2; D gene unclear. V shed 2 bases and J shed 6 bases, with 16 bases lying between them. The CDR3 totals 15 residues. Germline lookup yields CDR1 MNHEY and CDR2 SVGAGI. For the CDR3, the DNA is TGTGCCAGCAGTTACGGGAGGGAGGATCGGAATGGCTACACCTTC. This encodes CASSYGREDRNGYTF.

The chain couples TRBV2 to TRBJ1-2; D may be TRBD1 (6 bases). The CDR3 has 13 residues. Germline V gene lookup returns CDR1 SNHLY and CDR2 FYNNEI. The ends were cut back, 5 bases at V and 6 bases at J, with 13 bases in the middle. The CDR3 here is CASSWTERDGYTF. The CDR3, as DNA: TGTGCCAGCAGTTGGACAGAACGCGATGGCTACACCTTC.

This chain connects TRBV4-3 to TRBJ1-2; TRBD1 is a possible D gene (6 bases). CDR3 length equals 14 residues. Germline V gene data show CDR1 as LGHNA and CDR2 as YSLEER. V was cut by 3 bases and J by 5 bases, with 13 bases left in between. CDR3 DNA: TGCGCCAGCAGCCAGTTTGGACAGATTTATGGCTACACCTTC. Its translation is CASSQFGQIYGYTF.

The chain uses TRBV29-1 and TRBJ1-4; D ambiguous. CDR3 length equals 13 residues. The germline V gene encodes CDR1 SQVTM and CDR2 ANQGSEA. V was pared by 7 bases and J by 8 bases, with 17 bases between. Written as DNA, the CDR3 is TGCAGCGCGGCGCGGGGTCTAGGAGAAAAACTGTTTTTT. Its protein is CSAARGLGEKLFF.

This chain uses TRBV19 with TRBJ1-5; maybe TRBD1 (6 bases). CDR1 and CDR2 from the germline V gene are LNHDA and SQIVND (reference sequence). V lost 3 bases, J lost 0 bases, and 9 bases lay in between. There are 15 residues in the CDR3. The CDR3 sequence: CASSINRASNQPQHF. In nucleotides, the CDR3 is TGTGCCAGTAGTATCAACAGGGCTAGCAATCAGCCCCAGCATTTT.

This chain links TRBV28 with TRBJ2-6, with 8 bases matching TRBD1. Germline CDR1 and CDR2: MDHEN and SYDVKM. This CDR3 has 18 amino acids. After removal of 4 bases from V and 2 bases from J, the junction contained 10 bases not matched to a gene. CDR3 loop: CASSSQGAWSTGANVLTF. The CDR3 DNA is TGTGCCAGCAGTTCTCAGGGGGCCTGGAGTACTGGGGCCAACGTCCTGACTTTC.

The CDR3 DNA sequence: TGTGCCAGCAGCCCAAACCCGGGACAGGGGGGAGATACGCAGTATTTT. As protein: CASSPNPGQGGDTQYF. The rearrangement joins TRBV11-3 to TRBJ2-3, with 11 nucleotides matching TRBD1. This CDR3 is 16 amino acids long. Per the germline V gene, CDR1 is SGHNT and CDR2 is YENEEA. Losses at the gene ends were 5 bases for V and 5 bases for J; bases not matched to a gene: 9.

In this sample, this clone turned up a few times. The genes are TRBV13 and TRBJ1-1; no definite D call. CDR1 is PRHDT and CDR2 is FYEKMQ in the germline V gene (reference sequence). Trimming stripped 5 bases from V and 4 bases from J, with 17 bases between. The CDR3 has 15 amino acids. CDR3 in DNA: TGTGCCAGCAGCCCCCCGGCCCTGATCCCCACTGAAGCTTTCTTT. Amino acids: CASSPPALIPTEAFF.

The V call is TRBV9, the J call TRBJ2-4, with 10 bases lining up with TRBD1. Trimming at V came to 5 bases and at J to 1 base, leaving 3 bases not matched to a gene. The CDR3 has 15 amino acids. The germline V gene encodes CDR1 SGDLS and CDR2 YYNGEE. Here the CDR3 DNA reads TGTGCCAGCAGGGACAGGGGGGCGGCCAAAAACATTCAGTACTTC. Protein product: CASRDRGAAKNIQYF.

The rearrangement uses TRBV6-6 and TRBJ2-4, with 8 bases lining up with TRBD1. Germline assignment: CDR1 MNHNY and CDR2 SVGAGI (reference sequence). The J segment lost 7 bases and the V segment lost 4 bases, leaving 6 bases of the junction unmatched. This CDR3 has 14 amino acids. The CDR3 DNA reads TGTGCCAGCAGTTTAGCAGGGGGCTTGAACATTCAGTACTTC. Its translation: CASSLAGGLNIQYF.

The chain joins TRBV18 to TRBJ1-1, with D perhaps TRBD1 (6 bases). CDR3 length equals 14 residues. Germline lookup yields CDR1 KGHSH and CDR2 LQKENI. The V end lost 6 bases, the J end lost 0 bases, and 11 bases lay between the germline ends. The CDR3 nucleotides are TGTGCCAGCTCGCAACAGGGAATGAACACTGAAGCTTTCTTT. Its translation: CASSQQGMNTEAFF.

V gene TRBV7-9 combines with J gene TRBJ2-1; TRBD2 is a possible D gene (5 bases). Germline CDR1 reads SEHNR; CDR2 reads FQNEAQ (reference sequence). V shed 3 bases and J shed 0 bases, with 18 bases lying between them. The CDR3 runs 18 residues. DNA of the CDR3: TGTGCCAGCAGCTTGGCCGGTGGCGGGTGGAGCTCCTACAATGAGCAGTTCTTC. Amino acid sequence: CASSLAGGGWSSYNEQFF.

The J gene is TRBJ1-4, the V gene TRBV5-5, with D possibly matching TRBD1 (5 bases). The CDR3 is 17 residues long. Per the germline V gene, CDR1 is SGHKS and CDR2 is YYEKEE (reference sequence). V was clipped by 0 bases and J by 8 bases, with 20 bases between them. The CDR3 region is CASSLGHPMGGGEKLFF. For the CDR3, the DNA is TGTGCCAGCAGCTTGGGACATCCAATGGGGGGAGGCGAAAAACTGTTTTTT.

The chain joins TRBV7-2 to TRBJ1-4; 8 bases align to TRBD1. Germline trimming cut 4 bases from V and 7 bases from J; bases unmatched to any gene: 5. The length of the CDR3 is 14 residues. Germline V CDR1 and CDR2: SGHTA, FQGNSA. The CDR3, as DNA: TGTGCCAGCAGCTCTCGCAGGGGGCTTGAAAAACTGTTTTTT. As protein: CASSSRRGLEKLFF.

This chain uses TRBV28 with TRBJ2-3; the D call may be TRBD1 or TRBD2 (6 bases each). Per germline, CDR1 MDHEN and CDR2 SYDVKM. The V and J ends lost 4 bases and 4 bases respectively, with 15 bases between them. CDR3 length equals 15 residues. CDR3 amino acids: CASSSWGAMADTQYF. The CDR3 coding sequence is TGTGCCAGCAGTTCCTGGGGGGCCATGGCAGATACGCAGTATTTT. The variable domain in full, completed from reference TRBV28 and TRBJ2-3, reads DVKVTQSSRYLVKRTGEKVFLECVQDMDHENMFWYRQDPGLGLRLIYFSYDVKMKEKGDIPEGYSVSREKKERFSLILESASTNQTSMYLCASSSWGAMADTQYFGPGTRLTVL.

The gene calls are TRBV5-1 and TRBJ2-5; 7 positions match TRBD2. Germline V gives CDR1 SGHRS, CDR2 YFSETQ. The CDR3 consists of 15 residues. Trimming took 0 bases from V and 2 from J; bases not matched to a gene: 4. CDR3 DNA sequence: TGCGCCAGCAGCTTGGGGGGCGGGAGACAAGAGACCCAGTACTTC. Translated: CASSLGGGRQETQYF.

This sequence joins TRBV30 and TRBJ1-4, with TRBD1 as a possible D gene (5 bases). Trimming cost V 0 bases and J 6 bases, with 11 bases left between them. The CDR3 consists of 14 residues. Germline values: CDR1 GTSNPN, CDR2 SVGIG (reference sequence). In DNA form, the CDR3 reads TGTGCCTGGAGTGTGGACAAGAACGATGAAAAACTGTTTTTT. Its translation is CAWSVDKNDEKLFF.

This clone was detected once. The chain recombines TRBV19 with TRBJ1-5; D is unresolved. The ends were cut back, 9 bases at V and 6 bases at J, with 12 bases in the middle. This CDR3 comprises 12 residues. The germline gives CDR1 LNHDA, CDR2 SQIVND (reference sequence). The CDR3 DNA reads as TGTGCCAGCACGGTGGGAGGTCAGCCCCAGCATTTT. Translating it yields CASTVGGQPQHF. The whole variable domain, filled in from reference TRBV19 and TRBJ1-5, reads DGGITQSPKYLFRKEGQNVTLSCEQNLNHDAMYWYRQDPGQGLRLIYYSQIVNDFQKGDIAEGYSVSREKKESFPLTVTSAQKNPTAFYLCASTVGGQPQHFGDGTRLSIL.